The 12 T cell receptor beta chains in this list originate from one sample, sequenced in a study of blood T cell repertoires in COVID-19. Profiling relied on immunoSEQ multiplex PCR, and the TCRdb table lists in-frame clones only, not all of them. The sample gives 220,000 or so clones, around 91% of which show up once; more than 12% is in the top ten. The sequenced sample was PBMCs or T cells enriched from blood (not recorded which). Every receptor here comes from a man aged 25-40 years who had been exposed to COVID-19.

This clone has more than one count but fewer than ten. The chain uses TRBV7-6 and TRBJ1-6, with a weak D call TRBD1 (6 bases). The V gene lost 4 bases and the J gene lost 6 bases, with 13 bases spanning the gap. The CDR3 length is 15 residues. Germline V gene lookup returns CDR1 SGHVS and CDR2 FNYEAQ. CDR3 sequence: CASSSQGYSNSPLHF. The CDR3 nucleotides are TGTGCCAGCAGCTCACAGGGTTATAGTAATTCACCCCTCCACTTT.

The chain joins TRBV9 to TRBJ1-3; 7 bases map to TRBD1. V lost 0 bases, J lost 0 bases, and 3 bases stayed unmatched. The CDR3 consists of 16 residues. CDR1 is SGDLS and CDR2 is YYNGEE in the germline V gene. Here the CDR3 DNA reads TGTGCCAGCAGCGTAGGAGAGGGGGCCTCTGGAAACACCATATATTTT. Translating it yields CASSVGEGASGNTIYF.

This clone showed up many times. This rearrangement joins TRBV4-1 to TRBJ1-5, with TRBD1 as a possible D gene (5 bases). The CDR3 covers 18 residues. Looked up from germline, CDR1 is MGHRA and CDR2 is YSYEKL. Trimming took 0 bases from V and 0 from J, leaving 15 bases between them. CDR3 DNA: TGCGCCAGCAGCCAAGAGCGGGGGGTCCCGTATAGCAATCAGCCCCAGCATTTT. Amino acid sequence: CASSQERGVPYSNQPQHF.

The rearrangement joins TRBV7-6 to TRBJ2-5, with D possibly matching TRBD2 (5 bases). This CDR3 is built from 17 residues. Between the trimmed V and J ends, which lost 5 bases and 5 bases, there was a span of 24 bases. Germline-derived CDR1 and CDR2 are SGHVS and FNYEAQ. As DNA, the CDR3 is TGTGCCAGCAGCCCGTTTGTTGCGGGCGCGGGCAGGGAGACCCAGTACTTC. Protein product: CASSPFVAGAGRETQYF.

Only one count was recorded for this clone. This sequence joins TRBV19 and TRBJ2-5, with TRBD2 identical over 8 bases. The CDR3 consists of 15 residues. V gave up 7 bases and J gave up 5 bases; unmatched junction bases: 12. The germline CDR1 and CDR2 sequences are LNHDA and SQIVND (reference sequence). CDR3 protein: CASKKGGGSVETQYF. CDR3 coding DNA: TGTGCCAGTAAGAAGGGCGGGGGGTCCGTCGAGACCCAGTACTTC.

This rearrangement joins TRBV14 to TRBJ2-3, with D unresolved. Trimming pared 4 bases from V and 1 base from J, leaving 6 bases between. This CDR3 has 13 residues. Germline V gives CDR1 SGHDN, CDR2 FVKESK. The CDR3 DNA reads TGTGCCAGCAGCCCTCAGGGCACAGATACGCAGTATTTT. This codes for CASSPQGTDTQYF.

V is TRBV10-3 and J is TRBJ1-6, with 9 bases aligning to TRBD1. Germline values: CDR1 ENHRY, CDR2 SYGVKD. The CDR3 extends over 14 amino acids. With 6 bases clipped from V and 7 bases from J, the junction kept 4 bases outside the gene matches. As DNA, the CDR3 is TGTGCCATCAGACTGGACAGGGGAAATTCACCCCTCCACTTT. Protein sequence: CAIRLDRGNSPLHF.

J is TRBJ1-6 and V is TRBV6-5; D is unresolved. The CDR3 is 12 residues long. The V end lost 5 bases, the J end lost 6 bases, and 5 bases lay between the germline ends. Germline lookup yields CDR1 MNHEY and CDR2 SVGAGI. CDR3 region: CASSTLNSPLHF. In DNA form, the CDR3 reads TGTGCCAGCAGTACTCTTAATTCACCCCTCCACTTT.

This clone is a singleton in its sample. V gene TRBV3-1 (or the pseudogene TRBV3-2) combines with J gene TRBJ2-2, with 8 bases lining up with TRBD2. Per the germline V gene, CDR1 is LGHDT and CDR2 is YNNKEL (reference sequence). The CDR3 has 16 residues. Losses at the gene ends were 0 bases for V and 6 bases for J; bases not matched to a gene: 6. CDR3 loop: CASSQDPGGGSGELFF. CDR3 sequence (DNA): TGTGCCAGCAGCCAAGATCCGGGCGGGGGGTCCGGGGAGCTGTTTTTT.

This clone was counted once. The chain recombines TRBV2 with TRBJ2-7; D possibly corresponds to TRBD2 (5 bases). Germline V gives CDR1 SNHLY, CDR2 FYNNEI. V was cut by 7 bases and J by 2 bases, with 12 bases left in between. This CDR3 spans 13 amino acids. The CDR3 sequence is CASNSGSAYEQYF. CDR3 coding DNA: TGTGCCAGCAACAGCGGATCCGCCTACGAGCAGTACTTC.

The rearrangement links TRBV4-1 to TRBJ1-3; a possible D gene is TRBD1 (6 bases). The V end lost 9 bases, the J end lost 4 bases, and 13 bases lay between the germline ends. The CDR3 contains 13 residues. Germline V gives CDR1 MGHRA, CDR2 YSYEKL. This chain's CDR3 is CASGWTVGNTIYF. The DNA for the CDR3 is TGCGCCAGTGGGTGGACAGTCGGAAACACCATATATTTT.

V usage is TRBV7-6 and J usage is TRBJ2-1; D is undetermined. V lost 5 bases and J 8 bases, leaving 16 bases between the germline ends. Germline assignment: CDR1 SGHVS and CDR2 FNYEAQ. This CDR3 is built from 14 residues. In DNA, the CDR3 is TGTGCCAGCAGCCCCGAGGCTGCGGTCGATGAGCAGTTCTTC. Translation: CASSPEAAVDEQFF.